This T cell receptor beta chain comes out of a study of a mutant IDH1 vaccine in newly diagnosed glioma. Study-level information: Either 4-6 weeks after radiotherapy alone or alongside temozolomide, vaccination was begun. Treated patients were roughly 62% male, around 38% female, mean age around 40 years.

On this clone: Its antigen remains unidentified.

The CDR3 extends over 14 amino acids. V was shortened by 4 bases and J by 7 bases, with 14 bases between the two germline ends. Germline CDR1 and CDR2: SGHNT and YYREEE (reference sequence). This table comes from immunoSEQ multiplex PCR, and its TCRdb copy is limited to in-frame clones, with some not included. The table shows tens of thousands of clones, with approximately 78% occurring only once. Time point indicated: week 47, end of study. Topical imiquimod was applied with each vaccine dose, which held 300 ug of mutant IDH1 20-mer peptide. This clonotype was obtained from a man between 35 and 55 years old with glioma. This material consisted of PBMCs, taken from a glioma patient whose treatment included an IDH1 peptide vaccine. The chain recombines TRBV5-4 with TRBJ1-4; a weak D match, TRBD1 (5 bases). DNA for the CDR3: TGTGCCAGCAGCCTGGGTTGGGGCGGTGAAAAACTGTTTTTT. It is translated as CASSLGWGGEKLFF.